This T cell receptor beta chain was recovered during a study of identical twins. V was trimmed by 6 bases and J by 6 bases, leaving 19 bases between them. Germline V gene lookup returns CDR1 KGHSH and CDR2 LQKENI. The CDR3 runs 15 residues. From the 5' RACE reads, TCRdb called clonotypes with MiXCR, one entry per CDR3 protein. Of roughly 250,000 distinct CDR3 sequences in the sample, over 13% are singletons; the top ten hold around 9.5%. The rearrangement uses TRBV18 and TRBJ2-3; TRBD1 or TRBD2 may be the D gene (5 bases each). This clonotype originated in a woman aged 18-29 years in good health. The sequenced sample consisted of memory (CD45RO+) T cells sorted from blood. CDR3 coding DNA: TGTGCCAGCTCCCCTCTACTAGGGGCCCAGGATACGCAGTATTTT. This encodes CASSPLLGAQDTQYF.